This T cell receptor beta chain was observed in a study of cytomegalovirus exposure and HLA in healthy donors. In the study overall: An early data release held tens of millions of unique TCRs from HLA-typed donors.

The germline CDR1 and CDR2 sequences are MNHNS and SASEGT. The V gene lost 1 base and the J gene lost 7 bases, with 13 bases spanning the gap. This CDR3 is built from 15 residues. Study-wide results and caveats: More clonal expansion characterized HLA-associated TCR beta chains than equally common others in a later analysis.

Amplification used 60 Vbeta primers and 13 Jbeta primers. Profiling relied on immunoSEQ multiplex PCR, and the TCRdb table lists in-frame clones only, not all of them. The sample records around 150,000 clones, 65% to 80% being singletons. Concerning this clone itself: Antigen: not known.

Material: PBMCs. The origin of this receptor is a male donor in good health and CMV-seronegative. The chain employs TRBV6-1 and TRBJ1-4, with a weak D call TRBD1 (5 bases). The CDR3 protein is CASSEGGGEGEKLFF. CDR3 nucleotide sequence: TGTGCCAGCAGTGAAGGCGGGGGAGAAGGTGAAAAACTGTTTTTT.